The clone carrying this T cell receptor (beta chain) was found many times. The antigen is undetermined. The data belong to a study of identical twins. Broader study findings: Its conclusions, products of cross-sectional statistical analysis, did not come from following the same donors. Because invariant MAIT and iNKT cells could be present, zero-insertion analyses could be partly confounded.

A universal primer site was created by template switching, with the cDNA bearing unique molecular identifiers. MiXCR was run by TCRdb on the 5' RACE reads, yielding one entry per CDR3 protein. This table holds 150,000 or so distinct CDR3 sequences, under 4.5% found once. Losses at the gene ends were 5 bases for V and 7 bases for J; bases not matched to a gene: 10. Germline V CDR1 and CDR2: DFQATT, SNEGSKA (reference sequence). The CDR3 is 13 residues long. The chain employs TRBV20-1 and TRBJ2-5; 7 positions match TRBD1. The source is a man aged 18 to 30 in good health. The material sequenced was memory T cells sorted from blood. For the CDR3, the DNA is TGCAGTGCTTCCGGACAGGCCCGCGGGACCCAGTACTTC. Translating gives CSASGQARGTQYF.